This TCR beta chain is from a study of blood T cell repertoires in COVID-19. Study-level information: Samples of COVID-19 (acute and convalescent) were obtained from the United States, Italy and Spain. PBMCs, B-cell-depleted T cells, or T cells provided the cDNA or gDNA that made up the material.

As originally analysed: Estimated nucleated cell counts came from reference gene primer amplification. Using immunoSEQ multiplex PCR, the repertoire was profiled, and TCRdb retains in-frame clones only, with some absent. That table furnishes V, J and clone size, whereas the DNA furnished D and trimming. Counted here are 150,000 to 200,000 clones, roughly 80% occurring once; the ten biggest clones make up approximately 8%. Patients at the Seattle site were enrolled during active infection and followed longitudinally. CDR1 and CDR2 from the germline V gene are WNHNN and SYGVQD (reference sequence). J was trimmed by 0 bases and V by 0 bases; bases with no gene match: 13. This CDR3 comprises 20 residues.

The receptor was derived from a woman of 80 years or more with COVID-19, enrolled during active disease. Sequencing was done on a sample of peripheral blood. The chain recombines TRBV10-1 with TRBJ1-5, with TRBD1 matching 8 bases. The DNA of the CDR3 is TGCGCCAGCAGTGAGTCGACGGGGCCTGACAGGGGCTATAGCAATCAGCCCCAGCATTTT. Translating gives CASSESTGPDRGYSNQPQHF.